This TCR beta chain comes out of a study of control samples from healthy donors and cancer patients (TCRdb year 2020). CDR1 and CDR2, per the germline V gene, are KGHDR and SFDVKD. From the cysteine up to the phenylalanine, the CDR3 has a length of 15 residues. The sequence is cut down to CDR3 DNA, 45 bases in frame from base 1. V was cut back by 2 bases and J by 6 bases, leaving a gap of 14 bases between them. The library was prepared using the immunoSEQ multiplex PCR assay. Imported from immuneACCESS, the table was reduced by TCRdb to in-frame sequences with V and J called. These copies leave out some clones; in studies compared against another copy, an unresolved V gene accounts for under half, and the cause of the remainder is not known. Across this sample there are around 170,000 clones, with 80% to 95% seen only once. Approximately 0.7% of the sample comes from the top ten. A remark on this clone: Its antigen is still unknown. Per-base qualities were not stored, and no clone one base away is much larger.

The sequencing sample was made of blood. This chain joins TRBV24-1 to TRBJ2-3; the D gene could be either TRBD1 or TRBD2, each agreeing at 6 bases. The receptor was derived from a young woman in good health. Here the CDR3 is given as CATSDSGGPYDTQYF. The bases are TGTGCCACCAGTGATTCCGGGGGCCCCTACGATACGCAGTATTTT.